Listed below are T cell receptor beta chains from one sample, sequenced in a study of T cell changes during pregnancy in multiple sclerosis. Only in-frame clones appear in the TCRdb table, and some are missing; sequencing was by immunoSEQ multiplex PCR. The table records around 71,000 clones, more than 80% of them present only once. This specimen was peripheral blood, taken in the third trimester of pregnancy. Receptor source: a female donor with multiple sclerosis, enrolled in a pregnancy study. Both conserved end residues are part of each CDR3. D genes are given only for firm matches. Only part of the rows carry a size: once, few, many, or a class if the clone is expanded.

TRBD2 TRBJ2-5 TRBV18 - TGTGCCAGCTCCCCCATGGGACTAGCGGATTCCGAGACCCAGTACTTC CASSPMGLADSETQYF
- TRBJ2-2 TRBV5-1 - TGCGCCAGCAGCTTTGGGGGGACCAACACCGGGGAGCTGTTTTTT CASSFGGTNTGELFF
TRBD1 TRBJ1-3 TRBV7-2 - TGTGCCAGCACCCACCTGATTTCGACAGGGGGGGCAGGAAACACCATATATTTT CASTHLISTGGAGNTIYF
TRBD2 TRBJ2-3 TRBV7-8 - TGTGCCAGCAGCTTTCGAGCGGGAGGGGTCACAGATACGCAGTATTTT CASSFRAGGVTDTQYF
- TRBJ1-1 TRBV6-5 - TGTGCCAGCAGTTATCGGAGACACACTGAAGCTTTCTTT CASSYRRHTEAFF
TRBD1 TRBJ2-5 TRBV6-5 - TGTGCCAGCAGTCTAAGGACAGGTCAAGAGACCCAGTACTTC CASSLRTGQETQYF
- TRBJ1-2 TRBV5-6 - TGTGCCAGCAGCCGCTCGGACTCTCACTATGGCTACACCTTC CASSRSDSHYGYTF
- TRBJ2-7 TRBV7-9 - TGTGCCAGCAGCTTAAGCGGATACGAGCAGTACTTC CASSLSGYEQYF
- TRBJ2-2 TRBV10-2 - TGCGCCACCTACAGGTTTTACACCGGGGAGCTGTTTTTT CATYRFYTGELFF
TRBD2 TRBJ2-3 TRBV5-4 - TGTGCCAGCAGCCGAGAGCGGGAGGGCCCTCCAGATACGCAGTATTTT CASSREREGPPDTQYF
TRBD1 TRBJ1-4 TRBV19 - TGTGCCAGTAGTATCCTAGACAGGGGAAGAAGGAAACTGTTTTTT CASSILDRGRRKLFF
- TRBJ1-5 TRBV28 few TGTGCCAGCAGTTTAGGGTTCGGGCAGGGGAGCAATCAGCCCCAGCATTTT CASSLGFGQGSNQPQHF
TRBD1 TRBJ2-2 TRBV11-2 - TGTGCCAGCAGACAGGGGGCAAGGGAATGGGCCGGGGAGCTGTTTTTT CASRQGAREWAGELFF
- TRBJ2-7 TRBV7-2 once TGTGCCAGCAGCTTAGGTCCAGCAATCTCGACGGGGTCCTACGAGCAGTACTTC CASSLGPAISTGSYEQYF
- TRBJ1-5 TRBV7-2 - TGTGCCAGCAGCTTAGTGCCCGGGGGGGGTCAGCCCCAGCATTTT CASSLVPGGGQPQHF
- TRBJ1-2 TRBV7-8 - TGTGCCAGCAGCTCCGACTCTCCTGGCTACACCTTC CASSSDSPGYTF
- TRBJ1-5 TRBV7-2 - TGTGCCAGCAACCCGTCCGCGCTCAATCAGCCCCAGCATTTT CASNPSALNQPQHF
TRBD1 TRBJ1-5 TRBV6-1 - TGTGCCAGCAGTGAAATAGGGGGCCAGCCCCAGCATTTT CASSEIGGQPQHF
- TRBJ2-5 TRBV5-6 - TGTGCCAGCAGCTTGAGGGTTGGGTCGGGGGAGACCCAGTACTTC CASSLRVGSGETQYF